This T cell receptor (beta chain) comes out of a study of CD8 T cell repertoires and HIV-1 epitope variants. Study background: Controls included no peptide, Ebola AY9 epitope, and a CMV, EBV, flu pool.

Some clones are missing from TCRdb's copy, which holds only in-frame ones; the method was immunoSEQ multiplex PCR. In the table there are 4,500 to 6,000 clones, 68% of which are singletons. The CDR3 length is 14 residues. Trimming removed 6 bases from V and 0 bases from J; junction bases left unmatched: 5. Germline CDR1 reads MNHNY; CDR2 reads SVGAGI (reference sequence). This clone was seen once. What it binds is unknown. The specimen was cultured CD8+ T cells derived from PBMCs. The source is a male donor with HIV. The gene calls are TRBV6-6 and TRBJ2-7; 7 bases align to TRBD1. The CDR3 sequence: CASSPGQSSYEQYF. DNA of the CDR3: TGTGCCAGCAGCCCGGGACAGAGCTCCTACGAGCAGTACTTC.